The rows below give T cell receptor beta chains drawn from one sample of a study of CD8 T cells in ankylosing spondylitis. TCRdb analysed the 5' RACE reads with MiXCR anew, one entry per CDR3 protein. The sample records about 220,000 distinct CDR3 sequences, about 6.7% being singletons. The sequencing sample was made of blood, either unsorted or a sorted T cell fraction (not recorded which). These receptors were collected from a male donor with ankylosing spondylitis. CDR3s include the opening cysteine and the closing phenylalanine or tryptophan. The D gene is left open where the match is weak. Clone size is shown for a subset of rows, as once, few, many or a class of expanded clone.

v_gene,d_gene,j_gene,abundance,CDR3nt,CDR3aa
TRBV6-1,TRBD1,TRBJ1-1,few,TGTGCCAGCAGGTCGGACAGGGGGCCGTTGATTGTGGGCGCTGAAGCTTTCTTT,CASRSDRGPLIVGAEAFF
TRBV7-9,-,TRBJ2-7,many,TGTGCCAGCAGCTTCAGCATCTACGAGCAGTACTTC,CASSFSIYEQYF
TRBV18,TRBD1,TRBJ2-2,-,TGTGCCAGCTCACGGACGGACAGGGGGACCGGGGAGCTGTTTTTT,CASSRTDRGTGELFF
TRBV30,-,TRBJ2-2,many,TGTGCCTGGAGTTTCGGTGCCGGGGAGCTGTTTTTT,CAWSFGAGELFF
TRBV29-1,-,TRBJ2-1,few,TGCAGCGTTGATGACCGGGACCTCTCCTACAATGAGCAGTTCTTC,CSVDDRDLSYNEQFF
TRBV6-5,-,TRBJ2-5,-,TGTGCCAGCAGTTATTCTGGGAGCGTCCAAGAGACCCAGTACTTC,CASSYSGSVQETQYF
TRBV29-1,-,TRBJ2-7,many,TGCAGCGTTGAGTCGTCGATTTCCTACGAGCAGTACTTC,CSVESSISYEQYF
TRBV28,TRBD1,TRBJ2-1,many,TGTGCCAGCAGCCGCGTGGGGGACCGACAGGGGTGGATTGAGCAGTTCTTC,CASSRVGDRQGWIEQFF
TRBV4-1,TRBD2,TRBJ2-7,many,TGCGCCAGCAGCCCCTCGACGGGAGGTCCCTACGAGCAGTACTTC,CASSPSTGGPYEQYF
TRBV6-5,-,TRBJ1-1,few,TGTGCCAGCAGTTACTCAGACAGTGACACTGAAGCTTTCTTT,CASSYSDSDTEAFF
TRBV4-3,TRBD1,TRBJ1-2,many,TGCGCCAGCAGCCAAGACAGGGGGAACAACTATGGCTACACCTTC,CASSQDRGNNYGYTF
TRBV12-3/TRBV12-4,-,TRBJ2-5,many,TGTGCCAGCAGTTTCGTCTTCGTGACCCAGTACTTC,CASSFVFVTQYF
TRBV29-1,-,TRBJ1-1,many,TGCCAGGCGGAGGGGAACACTGAAGCTTTCTTT,CQAEGNTEAFF
TRBV2,TRBD2,TRBJ2-1,many,TGTGCCATCCGACGGACTAGTCGGTACAATGAGCAGTTCTTC,CAIRRTSRYNEQFF
TRBV4-1,-,TRBJ1-5,-,TGCGCCAGCAGTCAGTCCGTCAGTTATAATCAGCCCCAGCATTTT,CASSQSVSYNQPQHF
TRBV28,-,TRBJ1-5,many,TGTGCCAGCAGTTTCCCAGGGAGTTGGAATCAGCCCCAGCATTTT,CASSFPGSWNQPQHF
TRBV4-3,TRBD2,TRBJ2-1,many,TGCGCCAGCAGCCAAGAATTGGGTCTAGCGGTCAATGAGCAGTTCTTC,CASSQELGLAVNEQFF
TRBV9,-,TRBJ2-3,many,TGTGCCAGCAGCCCCCCAGGGTACACGCAGTATTTT,CASSPPGYTQYF
TRBV12-3/TRBV12-4,TRBD2,TRBJ2-7,many,TGTGCCAGCAGTCCTAGCGGGAGTCTCTCCTACGAGCAGTACTTC,CASSPSGSLSYEQYF
TRBV19,-,TRBJ1-1,-,TGTGCCAGTTCCGAACAGTGGCTCGACACTGAAGCTTTCTTT,CASSEQWLDTEAFF
TRBV4-3,-,TRBJ1-2,-,TGCGCCAGCAGCCAAGTAATACAGGGAAATGGCTACACCTTC,CASSQVIQGNGYTF
TRBV7-6,TRBD1,TRBJ2-7,many,TGTGCCAGCAGTTGGGACAGGGTCTACGAGCAGTACTTC,CASSWDRVYEQYF
TRBV20-1,-,TRBJ1-1,many,TGCAGTGCTCAACTCCGCTACAGGGACTCGGGCCCTGAAGCTTTCTTT,CSAQLRYRDSGPEAFF
TRBV2,-,TRBJ2-2,few,TGTGCCAGCAGTGCGTGGTCGAGACGGTTGAACACCGGGGAGCTGTTTTTT,CASSAWSRRLNTGELFF
TRBV28,-,TRBJ1-6,many,TGTGCCAGCAGTTTCCGGGCCGATTCCTATAATTCACCCCTCCACTTT,CASSFRADSYNSPLHF
TRBV7-2,TRBD2,TRBJ2-1,many,TGTGCCAGCAGCTTAGCCCCACTAGCGGGGGTCTCCTACAATGAGCAGTTCTTC,CASSLAPLAGVSYNEQFF
TRBV10-3,TRBD1,TRBJ1-4,-,TGTGCCACCACCGATCCGGACAGGGGGCAATTTGAAAAACTGTTTTTT,CATTDPDRGQFEKLFF
TRBV20-1,TRBD2,TRBJ2-1,many,TGCAGTGCTAGAGCCCGGGGACTAGCGGGATTAGATTTATCTGGTGAGCAGTTCTTC,CSARARGLAGLDLSGEQFF
TRBV28,TRBD2,TRBJ2-1,many,TGTGCCAGCAGTTTACTGCTAGCGGGAGGCTACAATGAGCAGTTCTTC,CASSLLLAGGYNEQFF
TRBV7-6,TRBD1,TRBJ2-1,many,TGTGCCAGCAGCCCATGGGGACAGGGAGGCTACAATGAGCAGTTCTTC,CASSPWGQGGYNEQFF
TRBV4-3,TRBD2,TRBJ2-7,few,TGCGCCCCAAACAGCGGGAGGCCGTTATACGAGCAGTACTTC,CAPNSGRPLYEQYF
TRBV4-3,-,TRBJ2-5,many,TGCGCCAGCAGCCAAGTCGGGTACCAAGAGACCCAGTACTTC,CASSQVGYQETQYF
TRBV25-1,-,TRBJ2-1,-,TGTGCCAGCAGTGAATTGGGGAAGGATGAGCAGTTCTTC,CASSELGKDEQFF
TRBV5-1,-,TRBJ2-2,many,TGCGCCAGCAGCTCTCTGGCCACCGGGGAGCTGTTTTTT,CASSSLATGELFF
TRBV5-1,-,TRBJ2-1,many,TGCGCCAGCAGCCCCGTCGTGGGGGGGCCTTACAATGAGCAGTTCTTC,CASSPVVGGPYNEQFF
TRBV5-1,TRBD2,TRBJ2-7,-,TGCGCCAGCAGCTGGACTAGCGGGAGGACCTACGAGCAGTACTTC,CASSWTSGRTYEQYF
TRBV4-3,-,TRBJ1-4,-,TGCGCCAGCAGCCATCGGGGTAGGGAAAAACTGTTTTTT,CASSHRGREKLFF
TRBV6-1,-,TRBJ1-1,few,TGTGCCAGCAGTGATCCCAGGATTAATATGAACACTGAAGCTTTCTTT,CASSDPRINMNTEAFF
TRBV27,-,TRBJ2-2,-,TGTGCCAGCAGTTTTCCTATCGGGGAGCTGTTTTTT,CASSFPIGELFF
TRBV5-1,TRBD1,TRBJ1-1,many,TGCGCCAGCAGCTTGGGACAGGGGTTCCCTGAAGCTTTCTTT,CASSLGQGFPEAFF
TRBV6-1,TRBD2,TRBJ2-3,many,TGTGCCAGCATTCGGACTAGCGGGAGATTGGATACGCAGTATTTT,CASIRTSGRLDTQYF
TRBV7-6,-,TRBJ2-3,-,TGTGCCAGCAGCCCCGGGCAGGTCCCCTCAGGCACAGATACGCAGTATTTT,CASSPGQVPSGTDTQYF
TRBV20-1,-,TRBJ2-2,-,TGCAGTGCACACGGCACAGGGCTGAACACCGGGGAGCTGTTTTTT,CSAHGTGLNTGELFF
TRBV6-1,TRBD1,TRBJ1-2,many,TGTGCCAGCAGTCTGACAGGGTCTTCTAACTATGGCTACACCTTC,CASSLTGSSNYGYTF